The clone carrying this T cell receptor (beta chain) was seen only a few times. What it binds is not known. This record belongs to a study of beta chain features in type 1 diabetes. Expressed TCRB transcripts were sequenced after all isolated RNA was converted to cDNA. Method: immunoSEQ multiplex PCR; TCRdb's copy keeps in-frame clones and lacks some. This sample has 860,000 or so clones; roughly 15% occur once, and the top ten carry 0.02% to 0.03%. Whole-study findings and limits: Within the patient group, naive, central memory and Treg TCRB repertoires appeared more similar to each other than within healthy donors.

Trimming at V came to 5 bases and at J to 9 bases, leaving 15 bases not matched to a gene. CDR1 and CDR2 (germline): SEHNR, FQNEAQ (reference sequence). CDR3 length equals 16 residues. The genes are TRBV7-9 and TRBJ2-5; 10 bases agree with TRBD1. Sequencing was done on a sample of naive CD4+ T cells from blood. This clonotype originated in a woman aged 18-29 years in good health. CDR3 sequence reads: CASSITGTGVWGAQYF. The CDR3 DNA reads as TGTGCCAGCAGCATCACCGGGACAGGGGTTTGGGGGGCCCAGTACTTC.